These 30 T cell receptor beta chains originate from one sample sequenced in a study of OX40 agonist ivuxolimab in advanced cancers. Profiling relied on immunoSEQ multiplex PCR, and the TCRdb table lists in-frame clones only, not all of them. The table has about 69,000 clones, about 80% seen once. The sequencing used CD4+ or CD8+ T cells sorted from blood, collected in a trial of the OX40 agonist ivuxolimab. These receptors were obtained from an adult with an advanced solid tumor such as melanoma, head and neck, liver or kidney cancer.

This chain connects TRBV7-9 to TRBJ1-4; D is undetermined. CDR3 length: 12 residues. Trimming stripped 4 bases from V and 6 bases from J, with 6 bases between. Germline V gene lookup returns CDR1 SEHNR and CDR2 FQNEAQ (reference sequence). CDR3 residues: CASSWRDEKLFF. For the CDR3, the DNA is TGTGCCAGCAGCTGGAGGGATGAAAAACTGTTTTTT.

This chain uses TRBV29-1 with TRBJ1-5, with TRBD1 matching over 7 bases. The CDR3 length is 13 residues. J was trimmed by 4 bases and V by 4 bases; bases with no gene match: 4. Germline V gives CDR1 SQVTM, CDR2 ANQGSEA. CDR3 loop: CSVGDRINQPQHF. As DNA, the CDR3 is TGCAGCGTTGGGGACAGAATTAATCAGCCCCAGCATTTT.

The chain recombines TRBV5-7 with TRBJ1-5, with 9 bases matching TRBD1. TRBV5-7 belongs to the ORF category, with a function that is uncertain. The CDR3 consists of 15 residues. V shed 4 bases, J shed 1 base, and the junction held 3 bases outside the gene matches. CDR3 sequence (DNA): TGTGCCAGCAGCCCGGACAGGGGCAGCAATCAGCCCCAGCATTTT. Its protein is CASSPDRGSNQPQHF.

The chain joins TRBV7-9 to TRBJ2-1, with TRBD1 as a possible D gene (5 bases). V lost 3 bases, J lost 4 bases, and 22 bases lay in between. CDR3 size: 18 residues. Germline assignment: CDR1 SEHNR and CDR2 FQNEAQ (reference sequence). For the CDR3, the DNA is TGTGCCAGCAGCTTCGCGCCAGGGTGGGCCATGGCTTACAATGAGCAGTTCTTC. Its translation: CASSFAPGWAMAYNEQFF.

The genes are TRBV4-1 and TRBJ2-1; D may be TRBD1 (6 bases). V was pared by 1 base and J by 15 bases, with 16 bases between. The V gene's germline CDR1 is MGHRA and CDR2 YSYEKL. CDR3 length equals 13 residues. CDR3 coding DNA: TGCGCCAGCAGCCAAGTCCGGGACACCCCCACGTTCTTC. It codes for CASSQVRDTPTFF.

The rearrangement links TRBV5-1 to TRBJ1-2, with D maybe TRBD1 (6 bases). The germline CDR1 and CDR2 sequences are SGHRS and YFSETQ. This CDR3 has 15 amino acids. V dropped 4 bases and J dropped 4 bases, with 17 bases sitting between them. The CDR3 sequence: CASSLSGGSFYGYTF. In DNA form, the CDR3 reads TGCGCCAGCAGCCTTTCGGGGGGCAGCTTCTATGGCTACACCTTC.

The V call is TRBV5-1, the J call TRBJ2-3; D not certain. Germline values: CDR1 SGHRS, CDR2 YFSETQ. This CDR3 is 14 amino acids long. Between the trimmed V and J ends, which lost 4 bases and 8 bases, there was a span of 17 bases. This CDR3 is CASSLLQSGGTQYF. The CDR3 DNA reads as TGCGCCAGCAGCCTCTTACAGTCCGGTGGTACGCAGTATTTT.

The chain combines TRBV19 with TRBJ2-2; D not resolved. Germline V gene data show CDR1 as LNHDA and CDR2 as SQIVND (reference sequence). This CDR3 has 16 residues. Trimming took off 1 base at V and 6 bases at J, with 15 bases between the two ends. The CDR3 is CASSIAARRFAGELFF. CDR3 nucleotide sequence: TGTGCCAGTAGTATAGCTGCCCGTAGGTTCGCCGGGGAGCTGTTTTTT. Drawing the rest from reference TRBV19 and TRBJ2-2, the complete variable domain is DGGITQSPKYLFRKEGQNVTLSCEQNLNHDAMYWYRQDPGQGLRLIYYSQIVNDFQKGDIAEGYSVSREKKESFPLTVTSAQKNPTAFYLCASSIAARRFAGELFFGEGSRLTVL.

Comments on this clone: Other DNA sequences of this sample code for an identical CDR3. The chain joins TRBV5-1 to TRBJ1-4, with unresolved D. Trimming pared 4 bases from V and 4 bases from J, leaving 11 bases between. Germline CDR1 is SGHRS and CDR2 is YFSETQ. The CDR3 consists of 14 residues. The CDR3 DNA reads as TGCGCCAGCAGCCTAGGGAACGTTAATGAAAAACTGTTTTTT. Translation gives CASSLGNVNEKLFF.

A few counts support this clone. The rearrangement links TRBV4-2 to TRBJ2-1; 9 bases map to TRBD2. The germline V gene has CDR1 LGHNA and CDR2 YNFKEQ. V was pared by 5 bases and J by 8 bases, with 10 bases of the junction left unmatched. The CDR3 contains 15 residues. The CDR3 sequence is CASSSTGLALDEQFF. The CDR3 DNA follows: TGTGCCAGCAGCTCTACGGGACTAGCCTTGGATGAGCAGTTCTTC.

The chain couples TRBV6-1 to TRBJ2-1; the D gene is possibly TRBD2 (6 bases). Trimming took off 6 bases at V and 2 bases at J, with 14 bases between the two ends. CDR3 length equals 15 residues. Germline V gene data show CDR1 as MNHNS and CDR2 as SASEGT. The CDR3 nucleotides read TGTGCCAGCAGGAACCGGGACTTCCCCTACAATGAGCAGTTCTTC. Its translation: CASRNRDFPYNEQFF.

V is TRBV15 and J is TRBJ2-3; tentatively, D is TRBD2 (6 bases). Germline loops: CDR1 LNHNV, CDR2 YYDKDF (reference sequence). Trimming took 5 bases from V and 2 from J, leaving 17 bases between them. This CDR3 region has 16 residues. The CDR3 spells CATSPRPGLFTDTQYF. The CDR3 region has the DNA TGTGCCACCAGCCCCCGACCGGGACTTTTCACAGATACGCAGTATTTT.

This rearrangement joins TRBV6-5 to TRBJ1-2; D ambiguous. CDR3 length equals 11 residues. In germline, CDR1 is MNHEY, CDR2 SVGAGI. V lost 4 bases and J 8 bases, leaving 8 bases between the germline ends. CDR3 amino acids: CASSSGSGYTF. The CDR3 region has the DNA TGTGCCAGCAGTTCCGGGTCCGGCTACACCTTC.

The CDR3 DNA reads TGTGCCAGCAGCCTCGGACTAGCGGGAGTGGGTGAGCAGTTCTTC. As protein: CASSLGLAGVGEQFF. The gene calls are TRBV5-6 and TRBJ2-1; 13 bases align to TRBD2. Germline V gives CDR1 SGHDT, CDR2 YYEEEE. The CDR3 covers 15 residues. V shed 4 bases, J shed 9 bases, and the junction held 7 bases outside the gene matches.

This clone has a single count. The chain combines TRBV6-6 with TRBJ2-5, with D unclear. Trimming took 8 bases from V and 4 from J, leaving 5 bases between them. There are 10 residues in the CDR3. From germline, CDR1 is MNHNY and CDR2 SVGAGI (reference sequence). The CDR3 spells CASFGETQYF. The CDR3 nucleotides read TGTGCCAGCTTCGGAGAGACCCAGTACTTC.

CDR3 nucleotide sequence: TGCGCCAGCAGGTCAGCGGGAGCAGATACGCAGTATTTT. Its translation: CASRSAGADTQYF. This chain connects TRBV5-1 to TRBJ2-3; TRBD2 aligns across 8 bases. This CDR3 is 13 amino acids long. CDR1 and CDR2 from the germline V gene are SGHRS and YFSETQ. The V segment lost 5 bases and the J segment 4 bases; nucleotides outside the gene matches: 3.

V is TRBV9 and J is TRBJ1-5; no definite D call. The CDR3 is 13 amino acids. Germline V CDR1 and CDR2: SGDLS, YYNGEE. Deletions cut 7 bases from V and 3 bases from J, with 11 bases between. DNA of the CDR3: TGTGCCAGCGCCAGGAGAGACAATCAGCCCCAGCATTTT. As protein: CASARRDNQPQHF.

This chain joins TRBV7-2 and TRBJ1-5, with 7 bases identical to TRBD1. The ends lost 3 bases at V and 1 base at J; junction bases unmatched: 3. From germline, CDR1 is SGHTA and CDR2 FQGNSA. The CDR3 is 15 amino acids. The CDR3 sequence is CASSFGRGSNQPQHF. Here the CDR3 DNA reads TGTGCCAGCAGCTTCGGCAGGGGGAGCAATCAGCCCCAGCATTTT.

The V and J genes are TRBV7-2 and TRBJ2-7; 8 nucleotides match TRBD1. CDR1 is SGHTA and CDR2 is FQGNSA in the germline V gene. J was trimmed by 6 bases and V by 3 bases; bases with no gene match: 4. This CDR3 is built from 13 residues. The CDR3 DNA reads TGTGCCAGCAGCTTGACAGGGGCCACCGAGCAGTACTTC. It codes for CASSLTGATEQYF.

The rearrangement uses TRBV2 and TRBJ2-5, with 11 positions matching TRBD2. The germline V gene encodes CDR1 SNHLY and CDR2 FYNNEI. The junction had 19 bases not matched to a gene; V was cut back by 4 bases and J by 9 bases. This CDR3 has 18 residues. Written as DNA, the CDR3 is TGTGCCAGCAGTGCGTGGGGGACTAGCGGAGCCGGTCGGCTGGCCCAGTACTTC. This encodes CASSAWGTSGAGRLAQYF. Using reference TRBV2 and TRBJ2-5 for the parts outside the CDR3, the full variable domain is EPEVTQTPSHQVTQMGQEVILRCVPISNHLYFYWYRQILGQKVEFLVSFYNNEISEKSEIFDDQFSVERPDGSNFTLKIRSTKLEDSAMYFCASSAWGTSGAGRLAQYFGPGTRLLVL.

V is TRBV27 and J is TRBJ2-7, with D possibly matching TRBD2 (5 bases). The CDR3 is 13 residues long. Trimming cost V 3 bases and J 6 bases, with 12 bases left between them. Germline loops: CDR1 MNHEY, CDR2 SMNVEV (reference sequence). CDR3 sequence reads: CASSLTKISEQYF. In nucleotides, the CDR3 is TGTGCCAGCAGTTTGACTAAAATCTCCGAGCAGTACTTC.

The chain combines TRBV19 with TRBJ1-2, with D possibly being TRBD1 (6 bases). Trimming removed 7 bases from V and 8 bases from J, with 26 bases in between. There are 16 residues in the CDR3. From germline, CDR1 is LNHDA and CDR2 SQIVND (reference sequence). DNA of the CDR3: TGTGCCAGTACCCCCGTTCAGGGGTTAGCGCCTCACGGCTACACCTTC. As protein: CASTPVQGLAPHGYTF.

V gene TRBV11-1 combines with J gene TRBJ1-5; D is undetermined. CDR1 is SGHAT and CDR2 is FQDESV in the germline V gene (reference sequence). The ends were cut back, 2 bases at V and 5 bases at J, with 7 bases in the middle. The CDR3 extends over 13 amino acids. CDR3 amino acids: CASSLMLHQPQHF. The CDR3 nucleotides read TGTGCCAGCAGCTTAATGTTACATCAGCCCCAGCATTTT.

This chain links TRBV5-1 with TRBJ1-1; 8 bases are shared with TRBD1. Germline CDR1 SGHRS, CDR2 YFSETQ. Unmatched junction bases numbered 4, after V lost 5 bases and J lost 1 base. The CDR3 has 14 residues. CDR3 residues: CASSSGTGNTEAFF. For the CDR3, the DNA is TGCGCCAGCAGTTCGGGGACAGGGAACACTGAAGCTTTCTTT.

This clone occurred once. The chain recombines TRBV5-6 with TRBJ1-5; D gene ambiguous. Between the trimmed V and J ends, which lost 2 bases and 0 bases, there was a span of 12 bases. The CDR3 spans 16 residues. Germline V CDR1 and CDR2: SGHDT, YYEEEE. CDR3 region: CASSFKGSYSNQPQHF. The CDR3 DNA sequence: TGTGCCAGCAGCTTTAAGGGCAGCTATAGCAATCAGCCCCAGCATTTT.

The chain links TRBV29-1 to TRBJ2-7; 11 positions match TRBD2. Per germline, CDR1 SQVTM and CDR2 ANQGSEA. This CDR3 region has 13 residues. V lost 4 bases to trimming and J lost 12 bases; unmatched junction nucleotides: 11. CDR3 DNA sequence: TGCAGCGTTGGCGATAGCGGGAGGGCCGGAAGGTACTTC. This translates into CSVGDSGRAGRYF.

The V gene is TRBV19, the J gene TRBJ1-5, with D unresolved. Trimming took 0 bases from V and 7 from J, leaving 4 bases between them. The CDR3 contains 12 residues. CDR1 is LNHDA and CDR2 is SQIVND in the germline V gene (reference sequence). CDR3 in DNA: TGTGCCAGTAGTATAGATAGACAGCCCCAGCATTTT. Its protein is CASSIDRQPQHF.

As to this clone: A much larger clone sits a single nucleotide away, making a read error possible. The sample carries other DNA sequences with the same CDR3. CDR3 DNA: TGTGCCAGCTCACCGGACAGGGGGGGAAATCAGCCCCAGCATTTT. It translates to CASSPDRGGNQPQHF. The chain employs TRBV18 and TRBJ1-5; 10 bases agree with TRBD1. The CDR3 contains 15 residues. In germline, CDR1 is KGHSH, CDR2 LQKENI. V lost 3 bases, J lost 4 bases, and 3 bases stayed unmatched.

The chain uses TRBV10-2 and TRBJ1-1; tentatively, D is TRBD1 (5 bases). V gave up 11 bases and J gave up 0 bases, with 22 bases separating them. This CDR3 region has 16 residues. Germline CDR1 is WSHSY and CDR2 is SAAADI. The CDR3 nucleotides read TGCGCCTGCACACAGGACATGGGGGGGGTGAACACTGAAGCTTTCTTT. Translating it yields CACTQDMGGVNTEAFF.

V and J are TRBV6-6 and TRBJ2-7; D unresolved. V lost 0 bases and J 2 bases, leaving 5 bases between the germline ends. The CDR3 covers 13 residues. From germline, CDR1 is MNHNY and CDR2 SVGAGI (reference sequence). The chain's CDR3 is CASSYSPAYEQYF. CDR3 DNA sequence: TGTGCCAGCAGTTACTCCCCGGCCTACGAGCAGTACTTC.